Listed below are T cell receptor beta chains from one sample, sequenced in a study of T cells in narcolepsy. The protocol was immunoSEQ multiplex PCR, while the TCRdb copy is restricted to in-frame clones and leaves out a portion. The repertoire has over 30,000 clones, under 85% of them found once; the top ten carry over 0.95%. The specimen was CD45RA- memory CD4+ T cells from PBMCs. These receptors were collected from a human donor with narcolepsy. Each CDR3 is given with its conserved first and last residue. A D gene is named only where the DNA matches it firmly. Where a row states a size, it is once, few, many or the class of an expanded clone; other rows omit it.

j_gene: TRBJ2-7
v_gene: TRBV6-6
d_gene: TRBD1
abundance: NA
CDR3aa: CASRTGTGSSYEQYF
CDR3nt: TGTGCCAGCAGGACGGGGACAGGGAGCTCCTACGAGCAGTACTTC

j_gene: TRBJ1-3
v_gene: TRBV6-1
d_gene: NA
abundance: NA
CDR3aa: CASSSTGFSGNTIYF
CDR3nt: TGTGCCAGCAGTTCAACAGGATTCTCTGGAAACACCATATATTTT

j_gene: TRBJ1-5
v_gene: TRBV19
d_gene: TRBD1
abundance: NA
CDR3aa: CASSIRGLGQPQHF
CDR3nt: TGTGCCAGTAGTATAAGGGGGCTGGGGCAGCCCCAGCATTTT

j_gene: TRBJ2-7
v_gene: TRBV27
d_gene: NA
abundance: once
CDR3aa: CASSSRGQTSYEQYF
CDR3nt: TGTGCCAGCAGTTCCAGAGGTCAGACCTCCTACGAGCAGTACTTC

j_gene: TRBJ2-7
v_gene: TRBV5-1
d_gene: NA
abundance: few
CDR3aa: CASSLEAATTYEQYF
CDR3nt: TGCGCCAGCAGCTTGGAGGCAGCTACTACCTACGAGCAGTACTTC

j_gene: TRBJ1-2
v_gene: TRBV6-6
d_gene: NA
abundance: few
CDR3aa: CASQTGWGVVGYTF
CDR3nt: TGTGCCAGCCAGACGGGGTGGGGGGTGGTAGGCTACACCTTC

j_gene: TRBJ1-1
v_gene: TRBV7-9
d_gene: NA
abundance: NA
CDR3aa: CASSHEGTEAFF
CDR3nt: TGTGCCAGCAGCCACGAGGGCACTGAAGCTTTCTTT

j_gene: TRBJ1-6
v_gene: TRBV6-6
d_gene: NA
abundance: NA
CDR3aa: CASSGAGDNSPLHF
CDR3nt: TGTGCCAGCAGCGGAGCTGGCGATAATTCACCCCTCCACTTT

j_gene: TRBJ2-1
v_gene: TRBV4-2
d_gene: NA
abundance: NA
CDR3aa: CASSREGRGLSYNEQFF
CDR3nt: TGTGCCAGCAGCCGGGAGGGTAGGGGGCTCTCCTACAATGAGCAGTTCTTC

j_gene: TRBJ2-1
v_gene: TRBV7-8
d_gene: TRBD2
abundance: NA
CDR3aa: CASSPRDSGRDEQFF
CDR3nt: TGTGCCAGCAGCCCCCGGGACTCAGGGAGGGATGAGCAGTTCTTC

j_gene: TRBJ2-5
v_gene: TRBV10-3
d_gene: NA
abundance: NA
CDR3aa: CAISDSQERAQYF
CDR3nt: TGTGCCATCAGTGACTCCCAAGAGAGGGCCCAGTACTTC